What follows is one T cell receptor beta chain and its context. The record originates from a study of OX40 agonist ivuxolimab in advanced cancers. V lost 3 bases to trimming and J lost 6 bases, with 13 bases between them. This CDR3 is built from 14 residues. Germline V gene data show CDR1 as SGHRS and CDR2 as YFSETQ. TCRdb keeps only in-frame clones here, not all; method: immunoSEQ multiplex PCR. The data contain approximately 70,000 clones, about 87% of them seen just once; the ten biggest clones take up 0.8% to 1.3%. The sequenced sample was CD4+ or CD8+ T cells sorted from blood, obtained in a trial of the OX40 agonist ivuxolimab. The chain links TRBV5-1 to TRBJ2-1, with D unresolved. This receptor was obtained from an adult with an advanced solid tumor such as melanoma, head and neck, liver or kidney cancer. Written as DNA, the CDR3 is TGCGCCAGCAGCTGGAACTCGGATGGCAATGAGCAGTTCTTC. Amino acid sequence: CASSWNSDGNEQFF. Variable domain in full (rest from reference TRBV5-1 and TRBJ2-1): KAGVTQTPRYLIKTRGQQVTLSCSPISGHRSVSWYQQTPGQGLQFLFEYFSETQRNKGNFPGRFSGRQFSNSRSEMNVSTLELGDSALYLCASSWNSDGNEQFFGPGTRLTVL.